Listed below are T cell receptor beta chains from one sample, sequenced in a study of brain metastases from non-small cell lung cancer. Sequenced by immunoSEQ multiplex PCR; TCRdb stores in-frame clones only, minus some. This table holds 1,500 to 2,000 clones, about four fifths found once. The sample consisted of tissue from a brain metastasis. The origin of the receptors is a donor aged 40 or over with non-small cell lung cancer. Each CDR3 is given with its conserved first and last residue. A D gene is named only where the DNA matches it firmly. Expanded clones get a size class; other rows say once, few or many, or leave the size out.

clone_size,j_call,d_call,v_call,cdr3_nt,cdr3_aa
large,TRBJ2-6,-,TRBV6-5,TGTGCCAGCAGTCGGGGGCCGGATGGGGCCAACGTCCTGACTTTC,CASSRGPDGANVLTF
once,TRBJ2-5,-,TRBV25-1,TGTGCCAGCAGGACTAGTAATCGTCAGTACTTC,CASRTSNRQYF
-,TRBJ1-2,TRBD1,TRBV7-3,TGTGCCAGCAGAGCCGGGACAGGTCAAGGCTACACCTTC,CASRAGTGQGYTF
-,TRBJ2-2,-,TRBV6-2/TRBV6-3,TGTGCCAGCAGTTCGTCCCGGGACTCCCCCCGAGCGAACACCGGGGAGCTGTTTTTT,CASSSSRDSPRANTGELFF
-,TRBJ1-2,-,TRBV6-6,TGTGCCAGCACTTTAAAGGGCAGAGCCTATGGCTACACCTTC,CASTLKGRAYGYTF
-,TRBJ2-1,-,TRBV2,TGTGCCAGCAGTGTTGGACCAAGCCCCTACAATGAGCAGTTCTTC,CASSVGPSPYNEQFF
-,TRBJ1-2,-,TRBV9,TGTGCCAGCAGCGTAACATTTGGTATCGGCGTAAACTATGGCTACACCTTC,CASSVTFGIGVNYGYTF
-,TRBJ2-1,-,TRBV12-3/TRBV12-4,TGTGCCAGCAGTTCGACAGGAAGGGAGCAGTTCTTC,CASSSTGREQFF
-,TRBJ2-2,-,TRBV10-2,TGCGCCAGCAGTGACAGGGGCCTCCGGGGCACCGGGGAGCTGTTTTTT,CASSDRGLRGTGELFF
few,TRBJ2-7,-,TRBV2,TGTGCCAGCAGTGAGATTCCCCGGAACGAGCAGTACTTC,CASSEIPRNEQYF
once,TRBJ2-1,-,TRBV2,TGTGCCAGCAGTGAGGAGGGTCCGAGCTCCTACAATGAGCAGTTCTTC,CASSEEGPSSYNEQFF
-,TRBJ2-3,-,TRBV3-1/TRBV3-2,TGTGCCAGCAGCCCCGGCGGGGGCCATTACCCGCAGTATTTT,CASSPGGGHYPQYF
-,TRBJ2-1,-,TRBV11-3,TGTGCCAGCAGCTTAAATCCGGGCTTCTACAATGAGCAGTTCTTC,CASSLNPGFYNEQFF
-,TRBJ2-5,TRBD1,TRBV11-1,TGTGCCAGCAGCCATGACAGGGGCGGAGAGACCCAGTACTTC,CASSHDRGGETQYF
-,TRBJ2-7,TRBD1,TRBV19,TGTGCCAGTAGTATAACAGGGGACACCTACGAGCAGTACTTC,CASSITGDTYEQYF
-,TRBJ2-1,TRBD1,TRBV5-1,TGCGCCAGCAGCTTAGGACAGGGGAGATACAATGAGCAGTTCTTC,CASSLGQGRYNEQFF
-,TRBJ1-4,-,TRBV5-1,TGCGCCAGCAGCCCGGGACCCTTCACTAATGAAAAACTGTTTTTT,CASSPGPFTNEKLFF
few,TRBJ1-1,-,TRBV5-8,TGTGCCAGCAGCTTGGACGACCTCAACATGAACACTGAAGCTTTCTTT,CASSLDDLNMNTEAFF
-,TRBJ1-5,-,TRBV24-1,TGTGCCGCCGACGGGGGTCCCAATCAGCCCCAGCATTTT,CAADGGPNQPQHF
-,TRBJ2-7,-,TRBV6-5,TGTGCCAGCAGTTACTCGAGAGGTCTTTCCTACGAGCAGTACTTC,CASSYSRGLSYEQYF
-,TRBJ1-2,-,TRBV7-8,TGTGCTAGCAGCCGAGATGGGACGGAGGTCTATGGCTACACCTTC,CASSRDGTEVYGYTF
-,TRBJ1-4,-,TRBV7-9,TGTGCCAGCAGCTTAAGTAAAACTAATGAAAAACTGTTTTTT,CASSLSKTNEKLFF
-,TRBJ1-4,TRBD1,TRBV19,TGTGCCAGTAGTGGGTCGACAGGGAAAGATGAAAAACTGTTTTTT,CASSGSTGKDEKLFF
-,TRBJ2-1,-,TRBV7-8,TGTGCCAGCACCTCCGGTCCTGATAATGAGCAGTTCTTC,CASTSGPDNEQFF
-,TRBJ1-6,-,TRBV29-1,TGCAGCGTTGAAGATCGGGGATCCCTCCACTTT,CSVEDRGSLHF
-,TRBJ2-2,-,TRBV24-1,TGTGCCACTAGTGATTTGCAATCCGGGGAGCTGTTTTTT,CATSDLQSGELFF
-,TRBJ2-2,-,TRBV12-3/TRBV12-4,TGTGCCAGCAGTTTAATCACCGGGGAGCTGTTTTTT,CASSLITGELFF
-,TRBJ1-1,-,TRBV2,TGTGTCAGCGCTAGAGATCGGGTCATTTACACTGAAGCTTTCTTT,CVSARDRVIYTEAFF